Below are 4 T cell receptor beta chains sequenced from a single sample in a study of shared clonotypes between healthy human individuals. The data were produced by immunoSEQ multiplex PCR, yet TCRdb's version contains in-frame clones alone and is incomplete. The sample gives about half a million clones, 78% of which show up once; 9.5% to 15% is in the top ten. Input material: PBMCs. All receptors derive from a woman aged 40 to 50 in good health. Some clones in this sample may be carry-over from other donors' samples.

This chain links TRBV28 with TRBJ2-5; 8 bases line up with TRBD2. The CDR3 length is 15 residues. The junction had 7 bases not matched to a gene; V was cut back by 5 bases and J by 2 bases. From germline, CDR1 is MDHEN and CDR2 SYDVKM. The CDR3 nucleotides read TGTGCCAGCAGTCGGGGGGGCGGGAGACAAGAGACCCAGTACTTC. Residues: CASSRGGGRQETQYF.

The CDR3 protein is CASYPETDTEAFF. For the CDR3, the DNA is TGTGCCAGTTACCCCGAGACGGACACTGAAGCTTTCTTT. The V gene is TRBV7-9, the J gene TRBJ1-1, with unresolved D. CDR3 length equals 13 residues. CDR1 and CDR2 from the germline V gene are SEHNR and FQNEAQ (reference sequence). Trimming stripped 9 bases from V and 3 bases from J, with 14 bases between.

V usage is TRBV18 and J usage is TRBJ1-1, with 9 bases matching TRBD1. The CDR3 consists of 14 residues. Trimming cost V 8 bases and J 4 bases; bases outside gene matches: 8. CDR1 and CDR2 (germline): KGHSH, LQKENI. CDR3 DNA: TGTGCCAGCCTTGGCCTGACAGGGGGCACTGAAGCTTTCTTT. This sequence encodes CASLGLTGGTEAFF.

This rearrangement joins TRBV6-5 to TRBJ1-3; D not certain. Trimming removed 5 bases at V and 4 bases at J, with 9 bases between. Germline V gene lookup returns CDR1 MNHEY and CDR2 SVGAGI. The CDR3 has 13 residues. CDR3 sequence reads: CASSPGQGNTIYF. The CDR3 DNA reads as TGTGCCAGCAGTCCGGGCCAAGGAAACACCATATATTTT.